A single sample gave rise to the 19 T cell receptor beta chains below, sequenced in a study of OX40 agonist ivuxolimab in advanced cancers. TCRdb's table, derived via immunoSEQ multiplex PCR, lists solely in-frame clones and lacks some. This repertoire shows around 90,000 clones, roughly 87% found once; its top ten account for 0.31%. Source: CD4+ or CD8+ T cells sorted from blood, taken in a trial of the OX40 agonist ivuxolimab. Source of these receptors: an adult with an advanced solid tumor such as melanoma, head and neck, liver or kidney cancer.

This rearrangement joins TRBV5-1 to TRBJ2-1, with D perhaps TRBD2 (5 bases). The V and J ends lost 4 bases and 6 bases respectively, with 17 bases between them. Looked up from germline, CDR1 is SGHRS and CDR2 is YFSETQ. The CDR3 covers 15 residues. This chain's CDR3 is CASSPEAGLFNEQFF. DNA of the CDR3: TGCGCCAGCAGCCCGGAGGCGGGTTTGTTCAATGAGCAGTTCTTC.

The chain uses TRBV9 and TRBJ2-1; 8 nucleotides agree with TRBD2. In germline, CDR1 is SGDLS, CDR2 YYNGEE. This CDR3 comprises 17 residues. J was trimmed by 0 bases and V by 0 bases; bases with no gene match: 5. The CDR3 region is CASSVAREGSSYNEQFF. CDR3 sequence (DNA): TGTGCCAGCAGCGTAGCTCGGGAGGGGAGCTCCTACAATGAGCAGTTCTTC.

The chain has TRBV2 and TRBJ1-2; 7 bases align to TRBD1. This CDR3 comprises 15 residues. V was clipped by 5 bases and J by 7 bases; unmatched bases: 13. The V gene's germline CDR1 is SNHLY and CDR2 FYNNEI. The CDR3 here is CASSPKASGGSGYTF. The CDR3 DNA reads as TGTGCCAGCAGTCCGAAAGCCTCAGGGGGATCTGGCTACACCTTC. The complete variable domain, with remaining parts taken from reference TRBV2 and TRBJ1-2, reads EPEVTQTPSHQVTQMGQEVILRCVPISNHLYFYWYRQILGQKVEFLVSFYNNEISEKSEIFDDQFSVERPDGSNFTLKIRSTKLEDSAMYFCASSPKASGGSGYTFGSGTRLTVV.

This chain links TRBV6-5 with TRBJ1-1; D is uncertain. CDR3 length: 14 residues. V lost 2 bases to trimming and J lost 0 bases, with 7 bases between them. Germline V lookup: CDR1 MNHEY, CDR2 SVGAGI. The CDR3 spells CASSYARLNTEAFF. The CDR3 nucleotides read TGTGCCAGCAGTTACGCCCGCCTGAACACTGAAGCTTTCTTT.

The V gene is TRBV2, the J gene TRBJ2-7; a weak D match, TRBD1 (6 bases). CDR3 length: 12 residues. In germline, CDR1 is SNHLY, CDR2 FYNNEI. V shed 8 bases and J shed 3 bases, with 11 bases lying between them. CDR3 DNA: TGTGCCAGCGGATGGACAGTCTACGAGCAGTACTTC. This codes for CASGWTVYEQYF.

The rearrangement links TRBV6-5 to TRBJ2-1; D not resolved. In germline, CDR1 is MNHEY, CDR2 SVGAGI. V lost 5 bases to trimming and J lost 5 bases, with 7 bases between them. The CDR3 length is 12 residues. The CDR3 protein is CASSRTNNEQFF. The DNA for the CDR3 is TGTGCCAGCAGTCGGACCAACAATGAGCAGTTCTTC.

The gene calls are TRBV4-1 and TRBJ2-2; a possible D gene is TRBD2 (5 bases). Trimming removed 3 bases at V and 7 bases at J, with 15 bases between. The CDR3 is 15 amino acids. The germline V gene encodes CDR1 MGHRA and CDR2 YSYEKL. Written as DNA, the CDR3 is TGCGCCAGCAGCCACCTTGGACTGGGGAGCGGGGAGCTGTTTTTT. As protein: CASSHLGLGSGELFF.

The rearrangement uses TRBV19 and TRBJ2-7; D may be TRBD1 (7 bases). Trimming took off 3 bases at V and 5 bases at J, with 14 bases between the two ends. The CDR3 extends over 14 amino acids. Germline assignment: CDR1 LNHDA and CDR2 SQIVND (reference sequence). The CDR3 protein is CASSIFQGGNEQYF. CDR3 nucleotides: TGTGCCAGTAGTATCTTCCAGGGGGGCAACGAGCAGTACTTC.

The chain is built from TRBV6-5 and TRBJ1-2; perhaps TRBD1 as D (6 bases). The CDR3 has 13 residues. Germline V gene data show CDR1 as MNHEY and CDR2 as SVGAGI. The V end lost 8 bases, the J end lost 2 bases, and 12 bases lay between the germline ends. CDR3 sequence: CASRAGGNYGYTF. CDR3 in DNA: TGTGCCAGCCGGGCGGGGGGCAACTATGGCTACACCTTC.

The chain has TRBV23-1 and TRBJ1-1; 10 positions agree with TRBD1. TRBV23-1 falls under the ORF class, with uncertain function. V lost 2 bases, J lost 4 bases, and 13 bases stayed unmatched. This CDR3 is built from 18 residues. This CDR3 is CASSQERDRGNVGTEAFF. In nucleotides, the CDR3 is TGCGCCAGCAGTCAAGAACGGGACAGGGGAAACGTGGGCACTGAAGCTTTCTTT.

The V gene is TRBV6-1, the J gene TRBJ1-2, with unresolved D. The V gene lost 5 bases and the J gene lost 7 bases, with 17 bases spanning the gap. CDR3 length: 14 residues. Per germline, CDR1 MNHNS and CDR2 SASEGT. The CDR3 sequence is CASSTGLHNGGYTF. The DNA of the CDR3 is TGTGCCAGCAGTACGGGTTTACATAATGGTGGCTACACCTTC.

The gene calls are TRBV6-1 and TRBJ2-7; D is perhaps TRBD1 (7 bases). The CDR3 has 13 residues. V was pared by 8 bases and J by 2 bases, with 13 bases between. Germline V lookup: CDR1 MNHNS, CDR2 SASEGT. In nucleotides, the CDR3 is TGTGCCAGCGGGGGGACAGCTCCCTACGAGCAGTACTTC. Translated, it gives CASGGTAPYEQYF.

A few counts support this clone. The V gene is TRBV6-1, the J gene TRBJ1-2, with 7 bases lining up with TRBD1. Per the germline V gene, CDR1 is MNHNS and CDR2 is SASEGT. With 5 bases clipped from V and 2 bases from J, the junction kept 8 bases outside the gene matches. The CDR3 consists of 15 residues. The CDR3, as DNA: TGTGCCAGCAGTATTGCAGGGGGGCCAAACTATGGCTACACCTTC. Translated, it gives CASSIAGGPNYGYTF.

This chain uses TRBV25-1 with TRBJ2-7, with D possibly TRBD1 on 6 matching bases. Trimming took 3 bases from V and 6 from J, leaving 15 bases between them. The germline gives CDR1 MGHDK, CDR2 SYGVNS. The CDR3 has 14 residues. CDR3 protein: CASSEPGHSTEQYF. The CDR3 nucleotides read TGTGCCAGCAGTGAGCCGGGACACTCTACCGAGCAGTACTTC.

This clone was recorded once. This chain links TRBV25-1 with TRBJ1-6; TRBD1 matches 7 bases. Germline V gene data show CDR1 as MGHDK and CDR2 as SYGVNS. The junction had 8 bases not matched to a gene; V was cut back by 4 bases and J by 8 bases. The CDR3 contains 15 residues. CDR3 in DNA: TGTGCCAGCAGTGCTCAAACAGGGGATTATTCACCCCTCCACTTT. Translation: CASSAQTGDYSPLHF.

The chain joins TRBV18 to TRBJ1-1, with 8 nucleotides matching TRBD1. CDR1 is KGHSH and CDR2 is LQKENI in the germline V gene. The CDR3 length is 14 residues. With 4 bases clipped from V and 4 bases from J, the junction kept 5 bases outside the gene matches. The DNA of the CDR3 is TGTGCCAGCTCACGTGGACAGGGAGGCACTGAAGCTTTCTTT. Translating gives CASSRGQGGTEAFF.

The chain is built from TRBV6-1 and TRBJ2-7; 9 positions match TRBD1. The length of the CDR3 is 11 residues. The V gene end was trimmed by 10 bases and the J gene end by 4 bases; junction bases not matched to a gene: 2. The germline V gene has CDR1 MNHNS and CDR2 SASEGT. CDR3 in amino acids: CATGQGYEQYF. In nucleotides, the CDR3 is TGTGCCACCGGACAGGGGTACGAGCAGTACTTC.

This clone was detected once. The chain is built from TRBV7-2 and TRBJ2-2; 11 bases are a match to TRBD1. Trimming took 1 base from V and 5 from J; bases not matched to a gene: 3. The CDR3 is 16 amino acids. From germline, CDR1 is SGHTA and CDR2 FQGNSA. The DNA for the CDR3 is TGTGCCAGCAGCTTAGTAGGGACAGGGGGGACCGGGGAGCTGTTTTTT. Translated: CASSLVGTGGTGELFF.

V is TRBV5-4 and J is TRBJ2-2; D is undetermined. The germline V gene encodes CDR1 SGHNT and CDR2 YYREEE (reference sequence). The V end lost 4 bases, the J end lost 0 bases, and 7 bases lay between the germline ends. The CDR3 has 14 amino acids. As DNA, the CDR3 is TGTGCCAGCAGCCCACCAACGAACACCGGGGAGCTGTTTTTT. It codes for CASSPPTNTGELFF. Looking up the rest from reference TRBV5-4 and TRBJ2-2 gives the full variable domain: ETGVTQSPTHLIKTRGQQVTLRCSSQSGHNTVSWYQQALGQGPQFIFQYYREEENGRGNFPPRFSGLQFPNYSSELNVNALELDDSALYLCASSPPTNTGELFFGEGSRLTVL.